The rows below give T cell receptor beta chains drawn from one sample of a study of blood T cells in healthy people across ages. Each CDR3 protein gets one entry after TCRdb re-called the 5' RACE reads with MiXCR. The data contain 1,500,000 or so distinct CDR3 sequences, approximately 43% of them singletons. Sequenced: blood. These receptors were taken from a young woman in good health. Each CDR3 is given with its conserved first and last residue. Each record gives: V gene, D gene, J gene, CDR3 length, clone size, CDR3 protein, CDR3 DNA. The D gene is left open where the match is weak. Expanded clones get a size class; other rows say once, few or many, or leave the size out.

TRBV7-7	TRBD2	TRBJ2-5	14	few	CASSLSGIQETQYF	TGTGCTAGCAGCTTAAGCGGGATCCAAGAGACCCAGTACTTC
TRBV5-1	NA	TRBJ2-7	18	few	CASSPTGHQGLGSYEQYF	TGCGCCAGCAGCCCCACTGGTCATCAGGGGTTGGGGTCCTACGAGCAGTACTTC
TRBV20-1	NA	TRBJ1-5	14	few	CSASRGGVYQPQHF	TGCAGTGCTAGTCGAGGCGGCGTTTATCAGCCCCAGCATTTT
TRBV10-3	TRBD1	TRBJ2-7	12	NA	CAIRDRGGEQYF	TGTGCCATCAGAGACAGGGGTGGCGAGCAGTACTTC
TRBV25-1	NA	TRBJ1-1	15	NA	CASSDPGRLNTEAFF	TGTGCCAGCAGTGACCCGGGACGACTGAACACTGAAGCTTTCTTT
TRBV20-1	TRBD2	TRBJ2-5	14	few	CSARYSGSKETQYF	TGCAGTGCTAGGTATAGCGGGAGTAAAGAGACCCAGTACTTC
TRBV7-9	TRBD1	TRBJ1-4	14	few	CASSTGTGNEKLFF	TGTGCCAGCAGCACCGGGACAGGGAATGAAAAACTGTTTTTT
TRBV13	NA	TRBJ2-3	14	NA	CARSPPGITDTQYF	TGTGCCAGAAGTCCCCCAGGGATCACAGATACGCAGTATTTT
TRBV18	TRBD1	TRBJ1-4	13	few	CASSPGQNEKLFF	TGTGCCAGCTCACCGGGACAGAATGAAAAACTGTTTTTT
TRBV6-4	NA	TRBJ2-2	14	NA	CASSEGSETGELFF	TGTGCCAGCAGTGAAGGGAGTGAGACCGGGGAGCTGTTTTTT
TRBV15	NA	TRBJ1-4	14	NA	CATSGDTRGEKLFF	TGTGCCACCAGCGGGGACACGCGGGGCGAAAAACTGTTTTTT
TRBV5-1	TRBD1	TRBJ2-3	15	few	CASSLAGTVEDTQYF	TGCGCCAGCAGCTTGGCGGGGACAGTCGAAGATACGCAGTATTTT
TRBV12-3/TRBV12-4	NA	TRBJ1-2	15	NA	CASSLRLRARGGYTF	TGTGCCAGCAGTTTAAGGCTTCGGGCAAGGGGTGGCTACACCTTC
TRBV2	NA	TRBJ2-3	15	few	CASSVSKPYTDTQYF	TGTGCCAGCAGTGTATCAAAGCCTTACACAGATACGCAGTATTTT
TRBV20-1	TRBD1	TRBJ2-2	16	NA	CSATTGVFSNTGELFF	TGCAGTGCCACTACAGGGGTCTTTTCGAACACCGGGGAGCTGTTTTTT